This T cell receptor beta chain comes out of a study of control samples from healthy donors and cancer patients. Repertoires were generated with immunoSEQ multiplex PCR, while TCRdb's copy carries only in-frame clones and drops some. The data contain 65,000 to 80,000 clones, 70% to 90% of them seen just once; the ten biggest clones take up roughly 2%. V lost 6 bases, J lost 9 bases, and 11 bases stayed unmatched. Germline V gene lookup returns CDR1 MNHEY and CDR2 SVGAGI. The CDR3 has 16 amino acids. The V and J genes are TRBV6-5 and TRBJ2-1; 13 positions match TRBD2. This TCR was recovered from an older woman with head and neck cancer. Sequencing input: PBMCs. The DNA of the CDR3 is TGTGCCAGCAGATACACCATGGGACTAGCGGGAATTGAGCAGTTCTTC. Its protein product is CASRYTMGLAGIEQFF.